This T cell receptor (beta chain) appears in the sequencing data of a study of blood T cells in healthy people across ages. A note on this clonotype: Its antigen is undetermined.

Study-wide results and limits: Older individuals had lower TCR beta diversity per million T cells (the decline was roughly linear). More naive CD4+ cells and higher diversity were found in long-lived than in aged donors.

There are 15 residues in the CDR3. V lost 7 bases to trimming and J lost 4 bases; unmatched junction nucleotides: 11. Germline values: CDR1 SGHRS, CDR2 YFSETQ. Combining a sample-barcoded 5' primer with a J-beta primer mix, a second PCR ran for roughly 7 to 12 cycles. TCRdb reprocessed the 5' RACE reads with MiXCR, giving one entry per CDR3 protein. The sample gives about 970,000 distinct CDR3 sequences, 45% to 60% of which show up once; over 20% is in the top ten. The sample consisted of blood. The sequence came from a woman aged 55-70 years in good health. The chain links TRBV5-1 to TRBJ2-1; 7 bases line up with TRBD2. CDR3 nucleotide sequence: TGCGCCAGCCAGAGGGCGGGGGTAGGTTACAATGAGCAGTTCTTC. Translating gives CASQRAGVGYNEQFF.